This T cell receptor beta chain is from a study of blood T cells in healthy people across ages. Study-wide results and caveats: Older individuals had lower TCR beta diversity per million T cells (the decline was roughly linear).

This clonotype turned up a few times. Its antigen is still unknown. CDR3 length equals 14 residues. V was clipped by 6 bases and J by 3 bases, with 15 bases between them. The second PCR ran about 6 to 11 cycles with a sample-barcoded 5' primer and J-beta primers. Every cDNA molecule bore a tag from a template-switch adaptor containing 12 random nucleotides. Using its own MiXCR run on the 5' RACE reads, TCRdb lists one record per CDR3 protein. The sample includes roughly 1,000,000 distinct CDR3 sequences, roughly a quarter of them seen just once. The sample was also reused in another study, on T cells of mothers and their children. That publication notes: With unrelated pairs as the comparison, related mother-child pairs had a slightly higher overlap that was not significant.

The rearrangement links TRBV23-1 to TRBJ2-7, with no clear D. TRBV23-1 counts as an open reading frame of uncertain function. This receptor was taken from a girl aged 2 to 9 in good health. Specimen: blood. The CDR3 protein is CASSKSSRYYEQYF. The CDR3 nucleotides read TGCGCCAGCAGCAAGAGCTCGCGATACTACGAGCAGTACTTC.